Following are 25 T cell receptor beta chains from one sample sequenced in a study of blood T cell repertoires in COVID-19. The repertoire was sequenced with immunoSEQ multiplex PCR; TCRdb's copy has only in-frame clones and lacks some. The table has 200,000 to 250,000 clones, approximately 90% seen once. Sample: PBMCs or T cells enriched from blood (not recorded which). The receptors were sampled from a man in his thirties or forties who had recovered from COVID-19.

The J gene is TRBJ1-3, the V gene TRBV7-9; D may be TRBD1 (5 bases). Germline-derived CDR1 and CDR2 are SEHNR and FQNEAQ (reference sequence). The CDR3 spans 16 residues. Between the trimmed V and J ends, which lost 3 bases and 0 bases, there was a span of 12 bases. CDR3 amino acids: CASSFTGAYSGNTIYF. CDR3 nucleotide sequence: TGTGCCAGCAGCTTTACAGGCGCTTACTCTGGAAACACCATATATTTT.

There are a few counts of this clone. The gene calls are TRBV11-2 and TRBJ1-2; D is perhaps TRBD1 (6 bases). The CDR3 extends over 12 amino acids. V was clipped by 5 bases and J by 3 bases, with 7 bases between them. Looked up from germline, CDR1 is SGHAT and CDR2 is FQNNGV. As DNA, the CDR3 is TGTGCCAGCAGCAAGGGGGACTATGGCTACACCTTC. This encodes CASSKGDYGYTF.

The chain carries TRBV7-2 and TRBJ1-3; D not certain. Germline lookup yields CDR1 SGHTA and CDR2 FQGNSA. V lost 5 bases, J lost 6 bases, and 14 bases lay in between. The CDR3 has 14 amino acids. The CDR3 sequence is CASSPRAVQNTIYF. The CDR3 region has the DNA TGTGCCAGCAGCCCGAGGGCCGTCCAAAACACCATATATTTT.

J is TRBJ1-6 and V is TRBV27; D not certain. Germline CDR1 and CDR2: MNHEY and SMNVEV (reference sequence). The CDR3 is made up of 16 amino acids. V dropped 3 bases and J dropped 7 bases, with 16 bases sitting between them. The CDR3 loop is CASSLVVAGVNSPLHF. The CDR3 DNA reads TGTGCCAGCAGTTTGGTAGTCGCGGGAGTCAATTCACCCCTCCACTTT.

V is TRBV7-3 and J is TRBJ2-5; D perhaps matches TRBD2 (5 bases). The V and J ends lost 1 base and 5 bases respectively, with 14 bases between them. CDR3 length: 15 amino acids. Germline CDR1 is SGHTA and CDR2 is FQGTGA. DNA for the CDR3: TGTGCCAGCAGCTTAATCGGGTCTAGCACCGAGACCCAGTACTTC. Its protein is CASSLIGSSTETQYF.

J is TRBJ1-2 and V is TRBV6-2 or TRBV6-3; 9 bases line up with TRBD1. Germline values: CDR1 MNHEY, CDR2 SVGEGT. CDR3 length: 14 residues. The junction had 4 bases not matched to a gene; V was cut back by 4 bases and J by 4 bases. CDR3 in amino acids: CASSWTGVVYGYTF. In DNA form, the CDR3 reads TGTGCCAGCAGTTGGACAGGGGTCGTCTATGGCTACACCTTC.

The rearrangement links TRBV7-9 to TRBJ2-3, with D perhaps TRBD2 (6 bases). This CDR3 has 16 residues. Trimming shortened V by 1 base and J by 4 bases, and 15 bases separated the two germline ends. Germline V gene lookup returns CDR1 SEHNR and CDR2 FQNEAQ (reference sequence). In DNA, the CDR3 is TGTGCCAGCAGCTTAGACCCTACTAGCTCTGCAGATACGCAGTATTTT. Its translation: CASSLDPTSSADTQYF.

The rearrangement joins TRBV29-1 to TRBJ2-7; 7 bases fit TRBD1. After removal of 7 bases from V and 0 bases from J, the junction contained 15 bases not matched to a gene. In germline, CDR1 is SQVTM, CDR2 ANQGSEA. This CDR3 is 16 amino acids long. The CDR3 loop is CSAVKGGTALSYEQYF. Written as DNA, the CDR3 is TGCAGCGCCGTGAAAGGGGGCACGGCCCTCTCCTACGAGCAGTACTTC.

The rearrangement uses TRBV6-5 and TRBJ1-5; TRBD1 is a possible D gene (5 bases). The CDR3 is 14 amino acids. Germline V gives CDR1 MNHEY, CDR2 SVGAGI. V was pared by 10 bases and J by 0 bases, with 13 bases between. CDR3 sequence (DNA): TGTGCCATCCAGGGTCCCAATAGCAATCAGCCCCAGCATTTT. Protein product: CAIQGPNSNQPQHF.

V and J are TRBV19 and TRBJ2-5; 7 nucleotides align to TRBD2. In germline, CDR1 is LNHDA, CDR2 SQIVND (reference sequence). There are 16 residues in the CDR3. The V segment lost 0 bases and the J segment 5 bases; nucleotides outside the gene matches: 9. The CDR3 coding sequence is TGTGCCAGTAGTATAGACGCCGCGGGAGTAGGGGAGACCCAGTACTTC. It is translated as CASSIDAAGVGETQYF.

This chain uses TRBV28 with TRBJ2-7, with D maybe TRBD2 (5 bases). The CDR3 is 13 amino acids. V lost 6 bases to trimming and J lost 1 base, with 10 bases between them. Germline CDR1 and CDR2: MDHEN and SYDVKM. CDR3 sequence: CASRSGLSYEQYF. The CDR3, as DNA: TGTGCCAGCAGGTCGGGGTTGTCCTACGAGCAGTACTTC.

The chain joins TRBV18 to TRBJ2-1, with D maybe TRBD1 (6 bases). Germline values: CDR1 KGHSH, CDR2 LQKENI. V lost 3 bases and J lost 6, with 18 bases in between. The CDR3 runs to 16 residues. The CDR3 sequence is CASSPDEQGYLNEQFF. The CDR3 region has the DNA TGTGCCAGCTCACCGGACGAACAGGGTTACCTCAATGAGCAGTTCTTC.

J is TRBJ2-2 and V is TRBV5-4; D remains unclear. Germline CDR1 SGHNT, CDR2 YYREEE (reference sequence). The CDR3 runs 13 residues. Trimming stripped 4 bases from V and 7 bases from J, with 11 bases between. The CDR3 DNA sequence: TGTGCCAGCAGCATCAGTCAGGACGGGGAGCTGTTTTTT. It translates to CASSISQDGELFF.

The CDR3 reads CASSQKLAGGLVPYEQYF. CDR3 in DNA: TGTGCCAGCAGCCAAAAACTAGCGGGGGGGCTAGTTCCCTACGAGCAGTACTTC. V is TRBV4-2 and J is TRBJ2-7; 13 bases line up with TRBD2. The germline CDR1 and CDR2 sequences are LGHNA and YNFKEQ. Trimming at V came to 2 bases and at J to 2 bases, leaving 9 bases not matched to a gene. The CDR3 loop spans 18 amino acids.

This chain joins TRBV10-3 and TRBJ1-6, with 9 bases identical to TRBD1. The CDR3 consists of 16 residues. V was clipped by 5 bases and J by 6 bases; unmatched bases: 8. Germline-derived CDR1 and CDR2 are ENHRY and SYGVKD. The CDR3 here is CAISSQGASGNSPLHF. The DNA of the CDR3 is TGTGCCATCAGTTCACAGGGGGCATCTGGTAATTCACCCCTCCACTTT.

The V call is TRBV11-1, the J call TRBJ2-7, with D possibly being TRBD2 (5 bases). The germline V gene has CDR1 SGHAT and CDR2 FQDESV (reference sequence). The CDR3 consists of 16 residues. V lost 2 bases to trimming and J lost 1 base, with 15 bases between them. CDR3 in DNA: TGTGCCAGCAGCTTACCCAGAGGGTACCTATCCTACGAGCAGTACTTC. Its translation: CASSLPRGYLSYEQYF.

The chain is built from TRBV28 and TRBJ1-1; tentatively, D is TRBD1 (5 bases). The CDR3 loop spans 15 amino acids. Germline values: CDR1 MDHEN, CDR2 SYDVKM. The V end was cut by 7 bases, the J end by 8 bases, with 23 bases between. CDR3 DNA: TGTGCCAGCATTCTAGGGGCAGGTGGGGGGAGGGAAGCTTTCTTT. Translated, it gives CASILGAGGGREAFF.

V and J are TRBV6-5 and TRBJ1-4; D may be TRBD1 (5 bases). CDR1 MNHEY and CDR2 SVGAGI come from the germline V gene. V dropped 6 bases and J dropped 7 bases, with 18 bases sitting between them. This CDR3 comprises 15 residues. The CDR3 DNA reads TGTGCCAGCAGGCTCACGGGGCAGGGAGGTGAAAAACTGTTTTTT. It yields the protein CASRLTGQGGEKLFF.

V is TRBV10-3 and J is TRBJ2-7; 8 positions agree with TRBD2. V lost 3 bases, J lost 6 bases, and 10 bases stayed unmatched. The CDR3 contains 15 residues. Germline-derived CDR1 and CDR2 are ENHRY and SYGVKD. The CDR3 protein is CAISEAGREGREQYF. Here the CDR3 DNA reads TGTGCCATCAGTGAAGCCGGACGGGAGGGCCGCGAGCAGTACTTC.

This clone was recorded only once. The J gene is TRBJ2-1, the V gene TRBV28, with D perhaps TRBD2 (5 bases). Germline loops: CDR1 MDHEN, CDR2 SYDVKM. This CDR3 has 17 amino acids. The V end was cut by 7 bases, the J end by 1 base, with 20 bases between. CDR3 coding DNA: TGTGCCAGCACGGGGAGCAGTCGCAAGTCTTCCTACAATGAGCAGTTCTTC. Its translation is CASTGSSRKSSYNEQFF.

V gene TRBV2 combines with J gene TRBJ1-2; 10 bases are shared with TRBD1. The V gene end was trimmed by 7 bases and the J gene end by 6 bases; junction bases not matched to a gene: 8. Germline V gene lookup returns CDR1 SNHLY and CDR2 FYNNEI. The CDR3 loop spans 14 amino acids. The CDR3 DNA follows: TGTGCCAGCACCGGAGAAGGACAGGGGGATGGCTACACCTTC. It codes for CASTGEGQGDGYTF.

This clone appeared a few times. The chain combines TRBV6-5 with TRBJ1-5; D is ambiguous. Per the germline V gene, CDR1 is MNHEY and CDR2 is SVGAGI. With 2 bases removed from V and 2 bases from J, the gap between germline ends came to 10 bases. This CDR3 comprises 15 residues. The CDR3 region has the DNA TGTGCCAGCAGTTACACCGGGGAGGGCAATCAGCCCCAGCATTTT. Translated, it gives CASSYTGEGNQPQHF.

The V call is TRBV5-1, the J call TRBJ1-3; D is unclear. Germline V CDR1 and CDR2: SGHRS, YFSETQ. With 5 bases removed from V and 4 bases from J, the gap between germline ends came to 13 bases. The CDR3 runs to 14 residues. The CDR3 region is CASRVSFQGNTIYF. The DNA for the CDR3 is TGCGCCAGCAGGGTTTCATTTCAGGGAAACACCATATATTTT.

This chain links TRBV5-1 with TRBJ1-1; D is possibly TRBD1 (6 bases). Germline V gives CDR1 SGHRS, CDR2 YFSETQ. Trimming cost V 2 bases and J 4 bases, with 12 bases left between them. The CDR3 consists of 14 residues. The CDR3 reads CASSFKGTLTEAFF. As DNA, the CDR3 is TGCGCCAGCAGCTTTAAGGGGACACTCACTGAAGCTTTCTTT.

This CDR3 is CASSIVAGNYEQFF. DNA of the CDR3: TGTGCCAGCAGCATTGTAGCGGGAAATTATGAGCAGTTCTTC. J is TRBJ2-1 and V is TRBV5-4; 8 bases align to TRBD2. V was clipped by 4 bases and J by 8 bases; unmatched bases: 8. In germline, CDR1 is SGHNT, CDR2 YYREEE (reference sequence). This CDR3 region has 14 residues.